This paragraph covers one TCR beta chain sequence. These data belong to a study of blood T cell repertoires in COVID-19. Study-wide context: The United States, Italy and Spain provided the acute and convalescent COVID-19 samples.

TCRdb's table, derived via immunoSEQ multiplex PCR, lists solely in-frame clones and lacks some. The sample lists roughly 180,000 clones, about 81% occurring once. Germline-derived CDR1 and CDR2 are GTSNPN and SVGIG (reference sequence). After removal of 5 bases from V and 0 bases from J, the junction contained 9 bases not matched to a gene. The CDR3 is made up of 15 amino acids. The sample consisted of peripheral blood. The receptor comes from a woman aged 80 or older with COVID-19, enrolled during active disease. The genes are TRBV30 and TRBJ1-2; 7 bases are shared with TRBD1. The CDR3 sequence is CAWAHEGAPNYGYTF. Written as DNA, the CDR3 is TGTGCCTGGGCCCATGAGGGGGCGCCTAACTATGGCTACACCTTC.